The present T cell receptor beta chain was sequenced within a study of T cell responses to AZD1222 COVID-19 vaccine. The assay was immunoSEQ multiplex PCR, and TCRdb's table has in-frame clones only and misses some. Found here are about 76,000 clones, around 80% of them singletons; the top ten hold roughly a quarter. The study's findings and limits: Among vaccine-associated CD4 TCRs, coverage spanned spike, with dominance at 160-218 and 743-854. Donor demographics were predominantly white British with a female majority; clonal diversity may be underestimated. Within unmutated variant regions lay the reported targets of nearly half of spike-specific TCRs. At baseline, just a handful of AZD1222 recipients tested seropositive.

For this clone: Its antigen remains unknown.

Material: peripheral blood, obtained 28 days after the second dose of the MenACWY control vaccine. The sequence was obtained from an adult who received the MenACWY meningococcal vaccine as a control.

CDR3 sequence: CASSINRTHSGNTIYF. As DNA, the CDR3 is TGTGCCAGCAGCATAAACAGGACTCACTCTGGAAACACCATATATTTT. This chain uses TRBV21-1 with TRBJ1-3. TRBV21-1 is a documented pseudogene. This CDR3 comprises 16 residues.